These 23 T cell receptor beta chains originate from one sample sequenced in a study of identical twins. In TCRdb, the 5' RACE reads were re-called with MiXCR into one record per CDR3 protein. Of some 320,000 distinct CDR3 sequences detected, over 9% appear once; the ten largest clones hold approximately 7.9%. The sample was also linked to a second study, of yellow fever vaccine responses in identical twins.

Sequencing was carried out using CD8+ T cells sorted from blood. Source of these receptors: a woman aged 18 to 35 in good health.

The V gene is TRBV2, the J gene TRBJ2-7; TRBD1 matches 7 bases. With 4 bases clipped from V and 5 bases from J, the junction kept 8 bases outside the gene matches. The CDR3 extends over 14 amino acids. The germline CDR1 and CDR2 sequences are SNHLY and FYNNEI. CDR3 amino acids: CASSGTLTGNEQYF. CDR3 nucleotides: TGTGCCAGCAGTGGAACCTTGACAGGGAACGAGCAGTACTTC. Looking up the rest from reference TRBV2 and TRBJ2-7 gives the full variable domain: EPEVTQTPSHQVTQMGQEVILRCVPISNHLYFYWYRQILGQKVEFLVSFYNNEISEKSEIFDDQFSVERPDGSNFTLKIRSTKLEDSAMYFCASSGTLTGNEQYFGPGTRLTVT.

V and J are TRBV5-5 and TRBJ1-5, with TRBD1 as a possible D gene (5 bases). Germline V gene data show CDR1 as SGHKS and CDR2 as YYEKEE (reference sequence). The CDR3 has 15 amino acids. V was clipped by 4 bases and J by 0 bases, with 11 bases between them. For the CDR3, the DNA is TGTGCCAGCAGCCTGGGACTTCATAGCAATCAGCCCCAGCATTTT. Its translation is CASSLGLHSNQPQHF. The full variable domain, rest sourced from reference TRBV5-5 and TRBJ1-5, is DAGVTQSPTHLIKTRGQQVTLRCSPISGHKSVSWYQQVLGQGPQFIFQYYEKEERGRGNFPDRFSARQFPNYSSELNVNALLLGDSALYLCASSLGLHSNQPQHFGDGTRLSIL.

This clonotype has ten or more counts. This sequence joins TRBV5-1 and TRBJ2-1; no definite D call. Trimming shortened V by 4 bases and J by 4 bases, and 12 bases separated the two germline ends. Germline V lookup: CDR1 SGHRS, CDR2 YFSETQ. The CDR3 is 14 residues long. The chain's CDR3 is CASSQLVGYNEQFF. The CDR3 DNA sequence: TGCGCCAGCAGCCAACTGGTAGGGTACAATGAGCAGTTCTTC.

This clonotype was picked up a small number of times. V gene TRBV7-3 combines with J gene TRBJ2-1; 9 bases fit TRBD2. Germline V gene data show CDR1 as SGHTA and CDR2 as FQGTGA. V lost 2 bases, J lost 4 bases, and 3 bases stayed unmatched. The CDR3 length is 15 residues. CDR3: CASSLVAGEYNEQFF. CDR3 in DNA: TGTGCCAGCAGCTTAGTAGCGGGAGAGTACAATGAGCAGTTCTTC.

This clonotype was detected many times. The chain uses TRBV4-1 and TRBJ1-1; possible D gene TRBD1, 5 bases. The CDR3 runs 14 residues. Germline-derived CDR1 and CDR2 are MGHRA and YSYEKL. V lost 4 bases and J 1 base, leaving 10 bases between the germline ends. The CDR3 protein is CASSPRGGNTEAFF. The CDR3 bases are TGCGCCAGCAGCCCCCGGGGGGGGAACACTGAAGCTTTCTTT.

This clonotype turned up a few times. The chain has TRBV29-1 and TRBJ1-1; a weak D match, TRBD1 (5 bases). This CDR3 contains 8 residues. V was clipped by 6 bases and J by 11 bases, with 7 bases between them. Germline loops: CDR1 SQVTM, CDR2 ANQGSEA. The CDR3 loop reads CSVGGAFF. Written as DNA, the CDR3 is TGCAGCGTCGGGGGTGCTTTCTTT.

This clonotype was counted a few times. V is TRBV12-3 or TRBV12-4 and J is TRBJ2-1, with a possible D match to TRBD1 (6 bases). This CDR3 spans 16 amino acids. V gave up 6 bases and J gave up 8 bases, with 23 bases separating them. The CDR3 loop is CASSRLTGLRSDEQFF. In DNA form, the CDR3 reads TGTGCCAGCAGCCGACTGACAGGTTTAAGGTCCGATGAGCAGTTCTTC.

In this sample, this clonotype turned up many times. V usage is TRBV5-1 and J usage is TRBJ2-1; no clear D. Germline CDR1 and CDR2: SGHRS and YFSETQ. The CDR3 extends over 12 amino acids. Trimming removed 0 bases at V and 8 bases at J, with 6 bases between. In DNA form, the CDR3 reads TGCGCCAGCAGCTTGGTATTGGATGAGCAGTTCTTC. This codes for CASSLVLDEQFF.

This clonotype was recorded a few times. This CDR3 fails to terminate in the conserved phenylalanine or tryptophan, so it likely reflects a read error. This chain uses TRBV2 with TRBJ2-7, with 12 bases matching TRBD2. Germline V lookup: CDR1 SNHLY, CDR2 FYNNEI. Trimming cost V 6 bases and J 5 bases; bases outside gene matches: 11. The CDR3 totals 16 residues. In nucleotides, the CDR3 is TGTGCCAGCAGCAGATTCCTAGCGGGAGGGCCCCACGAGCAGTACTCC. Its translation is CASSRFLAGGPHEQYS.

There are many counts of this clonotype. The chain employs TRBV7-8 and TRBJ2-1; 8 bases map to TRBD2. Trimming removed 5 bases from V and 7 bases from J; junction bases left unmatched: 1. The CDR3 is 12 amino acids. Germline lookup yields CDR1 SGHVS and CDR2 FQNEAQ. The CDR3 is CASSREGNEQFF. CDR3 DNA: TGTGCCAGCAGCCGGGAGGGGAATGAGCAGTTCTTC.

J is TRBJ2-7 and V is TRBV2; 12 bases map to TRBD2. Germline V gives CDR1 SNHLY, CDR2 FYNNEI. The CDR3 runs 18 residues. Written as DNA, the CDR3 is TGTACCAGCTGTCCTGGACTAGCGGGGCCACCGCTTTTCTACGAGCAGTACGTC. It specifies CTSCPGLAGPPLFYEQYV.

Many counts were recorded for this clonotype. The chain recombines TRBV7-8 with TRBJ2-1, with D maybe TRBD2 (5 bases). The CDR3 has 13 amino acids. Germline CDR1 is SGHVS and CDR2 is FQNEAQ. V gave up 5 bases and J gave up 7 bases, with 12 bases separating them. The CDR3 is CASSVLEANEQFF. CDR3 coding DNA: TGTGCCAGCAGCGTACTAGAGGCGAATGAGCAGTTCTTC.

This clonotype was recorded at least ten times. This chain links TRBV2 with TRBJ2-1, with D hard to call. Germline CDR1 SNHLY, CDR2 FYNNEI. The germline V and J ends were trimmed by 6 bases and 7 bases, with 7 bases remaining between them. This CDR3 comprises 11 residues. DNA of the CDR3: TGTGCCAGCAGGGTCCAGAATGAGCAGTTCTTC. It encodes CASRVQNEQFF.

The genes are TRBV6-5 and TRBJ2-2, with a weak D call TRBD1 (6 bases). The CDR3 covers 15 residues. Germline assignment: CDR1 MNHEY and CDR2 SVGAGI. With 4 bases removed from V and 3 bases from J, the gap between germline ends came to 12 bases. CDR3 protein: CASSLQGWDTGELFF. In nucleotides, the CDR3 is TGTGCCAGCAGTTTACAGGGTTGGGACACCGGGGAGCTGTTTTTT.

Many counts were recorded for this clonotype. The rearrangement links TRBV11-2 to TRBJ2-5; 7 bases are shared with TRBD1. The CDR3 covers 14 residues. After removal of 6 bases from V and 5 bases from J, the junction contained 9 bases not matched to a gene. Germline lookup yields CDR1 SGHAT and CDR2 FQNNGV. CDR3 DNA sequence: TGTGCCAGCAGATCGACAGGGTTGTTGGAGACCCAGTACTTC. This encodes CASRSTGLLETQYF.

This clonotype turned up a few times. The chain uses TRBV28 and TRBJ1-5; 7 nucleotides align to TRBD1. CDR1 is MDHEN and CDR2 is SYDVKM in the germline V gene. V lost 6 bases and J lost 4; bases outside the gene matches: 12. CDR3 length: 16 residues. CDR3 nucleotides: TGTGCCAGCAGCGCTCCTAGACAGGGAAGAAATCAGCCCCAGCATTTT. Its translation is CASSAPRQGRNQPQHF.

The genes are TRBV2 and TRBJ2-7, with 8 nucleotides matching TRBD2. V lost 2 bases, J lost 5 bases, and 11 bases stayed unmatched. Germline V gene data show CDR1 as SNHLY and CDR2 as FYNNEI. The CDR3 is made up of 16 amino acids. The CDR3: CASSEMGPSAGDEQYF. In DNA, the CDR3 is TGTGCCAGCAGTGAAATGGGGCCTTCAGCGGGAGACGAGCAGTACTTC. Supplemented by reference TRBV2 and TRBJ2-7, the full variable domain reads EPEVTQTPSHQVTQMGQEVILRCVPISNHLYFYWYRQILGQKVEFLVSFYNNEISEKSEIFDDQFSVERPDGSNFTLKIRSTKLEDSAMYFCASSEMGPSAGDEQYFGPGTRLTVT.

V gene TRBV4-2 combines with J gene TRBJ2-3; tentatively, D is TRBD1 or TRBD2 (5 bases each). CDR1 is LGHNA and CDR2 is YNFKEQ in the germline V gene. V was trimmed by 3 bases and J by 5 bases, leaving 12 bases between them. The CDR3 contains 14 residues. CDR3 in DNA: TGTGCCAGCAGCCACATAGCGCAGGGAGATACGCAGTATTTT. Translating it yields CASSHIAQGDTQYF.

The chain uses TRBV27 and TRBJ2-1; the D gene could be TRBD1 or TRBD2 (5 bases each). Between the trimmed V and J ends, which lost 2 bases and 6 bases, there was a span of 8 bases. CDR1 MNHEY and CDR2 SMNVEV come from the germline V gene (reference sequence). This CDR3 is 13 amino acids long. The CDR3 loop reads CASSLGTLNEQFF. As DNA, the CDR3 is TGTGCCAGCAGTTTAGGGACCCTCAATGAGCAGTTCTTC.

In its sample, this clonotype was seen many times. V and J are TRBV6-5 and TRBJ1-1; D is ambiguous. In germline, CDR1 is MNHEY, CDR2 SVGAGI. The CDR3 totals 14 residues. With 2 bases removed from V and 1 base from J, the gap between germline ends came to 8 bases. The CDR3 DNA follows: TGTGCCAGCAGTTACGGGGTAGGGAACACTGAAGCTTTCTTT. Residues: CASSYGVGNTEAFF.

This clonotype showed up just a few times. The gene calls are TRBV29-1 and TRBJ2-1; the match to TRBD2 covers 9 bases. This CDR3 has 15 residues. Unmatched junction bases numbered 5, after V lost 2 bases and J lost 3 bases. CDR1 and CDR2 (germline): SQVTM, ANQGSEA. The CDR3 protein is CSVETGLAVYNEQFF. CDR3 nucleotides: TGCAGCGTTGAAACGGGACTAGCAGTCTACAATGAGCAGTTCTTC.

This clonotype was counted a few times. V gene TRBV9 combines with J gene TRBJ2-5, with 10 bases that match TRBD2. The CDR3 contains 17 residues. From germline, CDR1 is SGDLS and CDR2 YYNGEE. J lost 5 bases, V lost 4 bases, and 14 bases had no gene match. As DNA, the CDR3 is TGTGCCAGCAGCCCTCTTTGGGCTAGCGGGAGTACCGAGACCCAGTACTTC. Its translation is CASSPLWASGSTETQYF.

This clonotype was seen many times. The CDR3 protein is CASTWGVITDTQYF. The CDR3 nucleotides read TGCGCCAGCACCTGGGGGGTGATCACAGATACGCAGTATTTT. The chain is built from TRBV10-2 and TRBJ2-3, with D perhaps matching TRBD2 (6 bases). Germline-derived CDR1 and CDR2 are WSHSY and SAAADI. The CDR3 is made up of 14 amino acids. V lost 7 bases and J 2 bases, leaving 13 bases between the germline ends.